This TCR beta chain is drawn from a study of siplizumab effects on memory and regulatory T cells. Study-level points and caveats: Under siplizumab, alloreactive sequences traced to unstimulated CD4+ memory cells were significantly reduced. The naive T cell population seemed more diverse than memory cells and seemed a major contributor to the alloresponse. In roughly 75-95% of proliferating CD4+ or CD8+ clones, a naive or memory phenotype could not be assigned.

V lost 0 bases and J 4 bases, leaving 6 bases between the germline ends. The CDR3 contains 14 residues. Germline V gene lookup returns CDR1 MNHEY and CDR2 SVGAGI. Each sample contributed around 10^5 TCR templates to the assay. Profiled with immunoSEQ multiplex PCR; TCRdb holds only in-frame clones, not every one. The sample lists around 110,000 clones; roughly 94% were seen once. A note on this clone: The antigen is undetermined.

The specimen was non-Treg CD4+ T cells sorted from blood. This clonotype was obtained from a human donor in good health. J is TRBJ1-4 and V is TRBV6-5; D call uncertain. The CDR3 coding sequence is TGTGCCAGCAGTTACTCCAGCGATAATGAAAAACTGTTTTTT. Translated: CASSYSSDNEKLFF.